This T cell receptor (beta chain) was obtained from a study of CD8 T cell repertoires and HIV-1 epitope variants. Study background: Tested: three Gag epitope families, Nef HW9 and YT9. Study-wide points: Beta chains alone show antigen proliferation, not cytokine profile or function.

CDR3 size: 12 residues. Deletions cut 1 base from V and 8 bases from J, with 8 bases between. In germline, CDR1 is SGHDN, CDR2 FVKESK. About this clone itself: Its antigen is currently unknown.

Clones were read by immunoSEQ multiplex PCR, and TCRdb kept only the in-frame ones, dropping some. The sample shows about 5,200 clones, 55% to 80% of them seen only once. This clonotype was sampled from a male donor with HIV. This chain uses TRBV14 with TRBJ1-1; D is unresolved. The sequenced sample was cultured CD8+ T cells derived from PBMCs. The CDR3 DNA reads as TGTGCCAGCAGCCAAGTGAGTCAGGAAGCTTTCTTT. It translates to CASSQVSQEAFF.